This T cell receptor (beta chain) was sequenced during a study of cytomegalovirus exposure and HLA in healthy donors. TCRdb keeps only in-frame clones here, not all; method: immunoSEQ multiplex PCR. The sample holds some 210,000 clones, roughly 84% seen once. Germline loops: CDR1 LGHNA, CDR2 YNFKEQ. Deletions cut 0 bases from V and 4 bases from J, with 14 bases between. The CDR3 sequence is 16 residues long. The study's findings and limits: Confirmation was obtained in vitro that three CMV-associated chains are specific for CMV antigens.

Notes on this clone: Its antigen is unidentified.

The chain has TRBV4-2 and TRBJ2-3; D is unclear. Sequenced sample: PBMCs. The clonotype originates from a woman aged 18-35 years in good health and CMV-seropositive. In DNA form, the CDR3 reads TGTGCCAGCAGCCAAGATCCAGCATTAACAGCAGATACGCAGTATTTT. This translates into CASSQDPALTADTQYF.